Shown below are 16 T cell receptor beta chains from a single sample sequenced in a study of cytomegalovirus exposure and HLA in healthy donors. Measured with immunoSEQ multiplex PCR; TCRdb has only the in-frame clones, and not every one. The data show about 160,000 clones, about 86% seen once. Source material: PBMCs. The receptors were gathered from a woman in her late teens or twenties in good health and CMV-seronegative.

This chain links TRBV11-3 with TRBJ2-1; D is uncertain. The CDR3 is made up of 15 amino acids. Germline lookup yields CDR1 SGHNT and CDR2 YENEEA. Between the trimmed V and J ends, which lost 0 bases and 0 bases, there was a span of 6 bases. The CDR3 DNA is TGTGCCAGCAGCTTAGACGGTAGCTCCTACAATGAGCAGTTCTTC. The encoded protein is CASSLDGSSYNEQFF.

The chain joins TRBV7-2 to TRBJ1-2; 7 nucleotides align to TRBD1. Unmatched junction bases numbered 4, after V lost 4 bases and J lost 2 bases. The CDR3 contains 14 residues. Germline V gene sequence: CDR1 SGHTA, CDR2 FQGNSA. The CDR3 DNA reads TGTGCCAGCAGCTACCGGGACAGCAACTATGGCTACACCTTC. It yields the protein CASSYRDSNYGYTF. Supplemented by reference TRBV7-2 and TRBJ1-2, the full variable domain reads GAGVSQSPSNKVTEKGKDVELRCDPISGHTALYWYRQSLGQGLEFLIYFQGNSAPDKSGLPSDRFSAERTGGSVSTLTIQRTQQEDSAVYLCASSYRDSNYGYTFGSGTRLTVV.

The rearrangement links TRBV6-5 to TRBJ1-2, with no clear D. This CDR3 spans 15 amino acids. V was cut by 2 bases and J by 3 bases, with 13 bases left in between. Germline V gene lookup returns CDR1 MNHEY and CDR2 SVGAGI. CDR3 bases: TGTGCCAGCAGTTACGAGGGAAACCCCTACTATGGCTACACCTTC. It translates to CASSYEGNPYYGYTF.

V is TRBV15 and J is TRBJ1-1; 7 nucleotides align to TRBD1. This CDR3 has 17 residues. Trimming at V came to 0 bases and at J to 0 bases, leaving 7 bases not matched to a gene. In germline, CDR1 is LNHNV, CDR2 YYDKDF (reference sequence). CDR3 coding DNA: TGTGCCACCAGCAGAGATCCCTCCAGGGGGATGAACACTGAAGCTTTCTTT. Translating gives CATSRDPSRGMNTEAFF.

Only one count was recorded for this clone. The chain carries TRBV5-4 and TRBJ1-2; 7 bases are shared with TRBD1. The V segment lost 5 bases and the J segment 3 bases; nucleotides outside the gene matches: 4. The CDR3 is 13 amino acids. Germline lookup yields CDR1 SGHNT and CDR2 YYREEE (reference sequence). The CDR3 loop is CASSPDRYYGYTF. The CDR3 bases are TGTGCCAGCAGTCCGGACAGGTACTATGGCTACACCTTC.

Regarding this clone: The junction departs from the called germline gene at one end, perhaps through a read error. V and J are TRBV28 and TRBJ2-7, with D maybe TRBD1 (5 bases). Germline V lookup: CDR1 MDHEN, CDR2 SYDVKM. The CDR3 is 13 amino acids. CDR3 residues: CASSSLRDSLTGF. In DNA, the CDR3 is TGTGCCAGCAGCTCCCTTCGCGACAGCCTCACAGGTTTC.

The chain carries TRBV28 and TRBJ2-7; D remains unclear. The ends were cut back, 6 bases at V and 2 bases at J, with 8 bases in the middle. CDR1 MDHEN and CDR2 SYDVKM come from the germline V gene. The CDR3 consists of 12 residues. The CDR3 nucleotides are TGTGCCAGCAGCCGCGGTCCCTACGAGCAGTACTTC. Its protein product is CASSRGPYEQYF.

V is TRBV2 and J is TRBJ2-1; 10 bases are a match to TRBD2. Per the germline V gene, CDR1 is SNHLY and CDR2 is FYNNEI. With 1 base clipped from V and 4 bases from J, the junction kept 10 bases outside the gene matches. CDR3 length: 18 amino acids. The DNA for the CDR3 is TGTGCCAGCAGTGAAGGGCTAGCGGGAGAAATACGTTACAATGAGCAGTTCTTC. This gives the protein CASSEGLAGEIRYNEQFF.

The chain is built from TRBV18 and TRBJ1-4, with D uncertain. Germline CDR1 reads KGHSH; CDR2 reads LQKENI. V was clipped by 5 bases and J by 12 bases, with 13 bases between them. The CDR3 extends over 12 amino acids. CDR3 sequence (DNA): TGTGCCAGCTCATCGGACGGAGGTGAACTGTTTTTT. Protein product: CASSSDGGELFF. Full variable domain (missing parts from reference TRBV18 and TRBJ1-4): NAGVMQNPRHLVRRRGQEARLRCSPMKGHSHVYWYRQLPEEGLKFMVYLQKENIIDESGMPKERFSAEFPKEGPSILRIQQVVRGDSAAYFCASSSDGGELFFGSGTQLSVL.

This clone has just one count. The rearrangement links TRBV7-9 to TRBJ2-3; D gene ambiguous. The V end lost 3 bases, the J end lost 2 bases, and 9 bases lay between the germline ends. CDR3 length equals 14 residues. Germline loops: CDR1 SEHNR, CDR2 FQNEAQ (reference sequence). The CDR3 loop reads CASSFFRITDTQYF. The CDR3 DNA reads as TGTGCCAGCAGCTTTTTCAGAATCACAGATACGCAGTATTTT. The full variable domain, with the rest looked up from reference TRBV7-9 and TRBJ2-3, is DTGVSQNPRHKITKRGQNVTFRCDPISEHNRLYWYRQTLGQGPEFLTYFQNEAQLEKSRLLSDRFSAERPKGSFSTLEIQRTEQGDSAMYLCASSFFRITDTQYFGPGTRLTVL.

The table lists this clone with a few counts. The V gene is TRBV15, the J gene TRBJ2-6; the D gene is possibly TRBD2 (7 bases). The V gene's germline CDR1 is LNHNV and CDR2 YYDKDF (reference sequence). Trimming pared 1 base from V and 0 bases from J, leaving 13 bases between. This CDR3 has 18 residues. CDR3 loop: CATSRAAGAHSGANVLTF. The CDR3 DNA is TGTGCCACCAGCAGAGCGGCGGGGGCCCACTCTGGGGCCAACGTCCTGACTTTC.

The rearrangement joins TRBV19 to TRBJ2-1; the D gene is possibly TRBD1 (8 bases). Between the trimmed V and J ends, which lost 1 base and 4 bases, there was a span of 14 bases. Germline CDR1 and CDR2: LNHDA and SQIVND (reference sequence). This CDR3 region has 16 residues. In nucleotides, the CDR3 is TGTGCCAGTAGTATAGGACAGGGGAGGGGATACAATGAGCAGTTCTTC. Protein sequence: CASSIGQGRGYNEQFF.

The rearrangement links TRBV25-1 to TRBJ1-1; D possibly corresponds to TRBD1 (5 bases). The CDR3 is 15 residues long. Germline V CDR1 and CDR2: MGHDK, SYGVNS. Trimming removed 1 base at V and 0 bases at J, with 9 bases between. This chain's CDR3 is CASSEWGGMNTEAFF. In DNA, the CDR3 is TGTGCCAGCAGTGAATGGGGCGGTATGAACACTGAAGCTTTCTTT.

This clone was seen only a few times. The J gene is TRBJ1-2, the V gene TRBV19; 7 nucleotides agree with TRBD1. CDR3 size: 15 residues. CDR1 is LNHDA and CDR2 is SQIVND in the germline V gene (reference sequence). The J segment lost 6 bases and the V segment lost 7 bases, leaving 14 bases of the junction unmatched. CDR3 bases: TGTGCCAGTACGAATCGACAGGGTAGCGGCGATGGCTACACCTTC. It encodes CASTNRQGSGDGYTF.

The V gene is TRBV6-5, the J gene TRBJ2-7; perhaps TRBD1 as D (5 bases). In germline, CDR1 is MNHEY, CDR2 SVGAGI. There are 14 residues in the CDR3. Deletions cut 6 bases from V and 2 bases from J, with 14 bases between. Written as DNA, the CDR3 is TGTGCCAGCAGACCGACAGAACTTACCTACGAGCAGTACTTC. It translates to CASRPTELTYEQYF.

The V call is TRBV5-1, the J call TRBJ1-1, with D tentatively TRBD1 (5 bases). There are 15 residues in the CDR3. Trimming cost V 4 bases and J 1 base, with 14 bases left between them. Germline CDR1 SGHRS, CDR2 YFSETQ. The chain's CDR3 is CASSMPDSKNTEAFF. The CDR3 nucleotides read TGCGCCAGCAGCATGCCCGACAGTAAGAACACTGAAGCTTTCTTT.